A single sample gave rise to the 21 T cell receptor beta chains below, sequenced in a study of identical twins. TCRdb re-called the 5' RACE reads through MiXCR, storing one row per CDR3 protein. The table shows about 700,000 distinct CDR3 sequences, with around 6% occurring only once. The sequenced sample was naive T cells sorted from blood. The receptors originated from a man between 18 and 29 years old in good health.

Many counts were recorded for this clonotype. CDR3 sequence reads: CASSLYTPGRTNTDTQYF. As DNA, the CDR3 is TGTGCCAGCAGTTTATATACTCCGGGACGGACGAATACAGATACGCAGTATTTT. The chain uses TRBV12-3 or TRBV12-4 and TRBJ2-3; D could derive from TRBD1 or TRBD2 (5 bases each). The CDR3 has 18 amino acids. V lost 2 bases, J lost 3 bases, and 21 bases lay in between.

The table lists this clonotype with many counts. V usage is TRBV10-3 and J usage is TRBJ2-5; 8 nucleotides match TRBD2. This CDR3 region has 13 residues. In germline, CDR1 is ENHRY, CDR2 SYGVKD. The V gene end was trimmed by 7 bases and the J gene end by 4 bases; junction bases not matched to a gene: 5. The CDR3 coding sequence is TGTGCCATCATGGACGGACTAGCAGAGACCCAGTACTTC. Encoded protein: CAIMDGLAETQYF.

This clonotype was seen a handful of times. The rearrangement links TRBV20-1 to TRBJ1-5, with D possibly TRBD1 on 5 matching bases. Germline CDR1 reads DFQATT; CDR2 reads SNEGSKA (reference sequence). The CDR3 is 14 amino acids. The germline V and J ends were trimmed by 3 bases and 9 bases, with 18 bases remaining between them. CDR3 loop: CSASSGQGLRPQHF. CDR3 nucleotides: TGCAGTGCTAGCTCGGGGCAGGGCCTCCGGCCCCAGCATTTT.

The sample holds a few counts of this clonotype. The chain employs TRBV28 and TRBJ2-2; the D is unclear. The CDR3 has 14 residues. Germline values: CDR1 MDHEN, CDR2 SYDVKM. Trimming removed 6 bases from V and 4 bases from J, with 12 bases in between. As DNA, the CDR3 is TGTGCCAGCAGGCCCAAGGGATTCACCGGGGAGCTGTTTTTT. Translated: CASRPKGFTGELFF.

Here the CDR3 DNA reads TGTGCCAGCAGCGTAGGAGTCGGACGCGGAGGGGAGACCCAGTACTTC. Translated, it gives CASSVGVGRGGETQYF. V gene TRBV9 combines with J gene TRBJ2-5; D might be TRBD2 (6 bases). There are 16 residues in the CDR3. V lost 0 bases and J lost 5, with 17 bases in between. Germline V lookup: CDR1 SGDLS, CDR2 YYNGEE.

This clonotype was found many times. The V gene is TRBV5-1, the J gene TRBJ1-1; D remains ambiguous. The CDR3 contains 13 residues. The germline CDR1 and CDR2 sequences are SGHRS and YFSETQ. V lost 1 base to trimming and J lost 6 bases, with 10 bases between them. The chain's CDR3 is CASSLSFDAEAFF. DNA for the CDR3: TGCGCCAGCAGCTTGTCTTTTGACGCTGAAGCTTTCTTT.

This chain connects TRBV11-2 to TRBJ2-1; the match to TRBD2 covers 9 bases. With 3 bases clipped from V and 5 bases from J, the junction kept 5 bases outside the gene matches. The CDR3 is made up of 15 amino acids. Germline V gives CDR1 SGHAT, CDR2 FQNNGV. This CDR3 is CASSFRPSGNNEQFF. In DNA, the CDR3 is TGTGCCAGCAGCTTTCGCCCTAGCGGGAACAATGAGCAGTTCTTC.

The chain carries TRBV7-2 and TRBJ2-6; D remains unclear. The germline V gene encodes CDR1 SGHTA and CDR2 FQGNSA. The CDR3 covers 17 residues. Trimming cost V 6 bases and J 0 bases, with 15 bases left between them. CDR3 sequence: CASSPGSSASGANVLTF. CDR3 coding DNA: TGTGCCAGCAGTCCCGGGTCCTCTGCCTCTGGGGCCAACGTCCTGACTTTC. Based on the CDR3 plus reference TRBV7-2 and TRBJ2-6, the full variable domain is GAGVSQSPSNKVTEKGKDVELRCDPISGHTALYWYRQSLGQGLEFLIYFQGNSAPDKSGLPSDRFSAERTGGSVSTLTIQRTQQEDSAVYLCASSPGSSASGANVLTFGAGSRLTVL.

Many counts were recorded for this clonotype. The V gene is TRBV12-3 or TRBV12-4, the J gene TRBJ2-7; D may correspond to TRBD1 or TRBD2 (5 bases each). The germline V and J ends were trimmed by 5 bases and 3 bases, with 14 bases remaining between them. The CDR3 length is 14 residues. The CDR3 protein is CASSPRDRHYEQYF. The CDR3 nucleotides read TGTGCCAGCAGTCCCCGGGACCGACACTACGAGCAGTACTTC.

There are many counts of this clonotype. V gene TRBV15 combines with J gene TRBJ2-2; 12 bases match TRBD1. The junction had 9 bases not matched to a gene; V was cut back by 3 bases and J by 4 bases. This CDR3 region has 18 residues. Per the germline V gene, CDR1 is LNHNV and CDR2 is YYDKDF (reference sequence). The CDR3 protein is CATSSLQGTGGATGELFF. The CDR3 nucleotides are TGTGCCACCAGCAGTCTTCAGGGGACAGGGGGCGCCACCGGGGAGCTGTTTTTT.

A few counts support this clonotype. At one of its ends the junction is not consistent with the germline gene, which may arise from a read error. The CDR3 nucleotides are TGTGCCAGCAACCAAGGACAGTCCGGGGAGCTGTTTTTT. This gives the protein CASNQGQSGELFF. V is TRBV3-1 and J is TRBJ2-2; D may be TRBD1 (6 bases). The CDR3 is made up of 13 amino acids. Germline CDR1 and CDR2: LGHDT and YNNKEL (reference sequence).

The V call is TRBV19, the J call TRBJ1-1; 7 bases are a match to TRBD1. The CDR3 extends over 14 amino acids. The V segment lost 7 bases and the J segment 6 bases; nucleotides outside the gene matches: 11. CDR1 is LNHDA and CDR2 is SQIVND in the germline V gene (reference sequence). The CDR3 protein is CASTLQGMSAEAFF. The CDR3 region has the DNA TGTGCCAGTACCTTACAGGGGATGTCGGCTGAAGCTTTCTTT.

The chain has TRBV5-1 and TRBJ2-2; 8 positions agree with TRBD1. Germline values: CDR1 SGHRS, CDR2 YFSETQ. With 7 bases clipped from V and 6 bases from J, the junction kept 8 bases outside the gene matches. The length of the CDR3 is 14 residues. In DNA form, the CDR3 reads TGCGCCAGCTTGGGACAGGAGAAAGCCGGGGAGCTGTTTTTT. Protein product: CASLGQEKAGELFF.

This clonotype has a count of ten or more. The chain couples TRBV9 to TRBJ2-1, with D possibly TRBD2 on 6 matching bases. CDR1 SGDLS and CDR2 YYNGEE come from the germline V gene. The V and J ends lost 4 bases and 3 bases respectively, with 14 bases between them. The CDR3 loop spans 15 amino acids. The CDR3 DNA reads TGTGCCAGCAGCTCCTCGTGGCGGGACTACAATGAGCAGTTCTTC. This encodes CASSSSWRDYNEQFF.

This clonotype was seen at least ten times. The chain carries TRBV10-3 and TRBJ2-7; possible D gene TRBD2, 5 bases. Germline-derived CDR1 and CDR2 are ENHRY and SYGVKD. The CDR3 length is 15 residues. The V gene lost 2 bases and the J gene lost 4 bases, with 15 bases spanning the gap. This CDR3 reads CAISEELEVGYEQYF. The CDR3 nucleotides read TGTGCCATCAGTGAGGAATTGGAGGTAGGGTACGAGCAGTACTTC.

The chain couples TRBV19 to TRBJ2-1; TRBD2 agrees at 7 bases. Losses at the gene ends were 1 base for V and 3 bases for J; bases not matched to a gene: 3. CDR3 length: 15 residues. Germline assignment: CDR1 LNHDA and CDR2 SQIVND (reference sequence). The CDR3 sequence is CASSIAAGDYNEQFF. The DNA for the CDR3 is TGTGCCAGTAGTATAGCCGCGGGAGACTACAATGAGCAGTTCTTC.

This clonotype showed up many times. This chain links TRBV12-3 or TRBV12-4 with TRBJ1-1, with TRBD1 matching over 7 bases. J lost 1 base, V lost 7 bases, and 6 bases had no gene match. The CDR3 has 14 amino acids. The CDR3 nucleotides read TGTGCCAGCATGGTGGGACAGAGGAACACTGAAGCTTTCTTT. This sequence encodes CASMVGQRNTEAFF.

This chain links TRBV29-1 with TRBJ2-7; D is uncertain. CDR1 and CDR2 from the germline V gene are SQVTM and ANQGSEA. This CDR3 region has 12 residues. V was clipped by 1 base and J by 4 bases, with 8 bases between them. This CDR3 is CSVEGAMYEQYF. The CDR3 DNA reads as TGCAGCGTTGAAGGGGCCATGTACGAGCAGTACTTC.

This clonotype was seen ten or more times. J is TRBJ2-7 and V is TRBV20-1; 7 bases fit TRBD1. Looked up from germline, CDR1 is DFQATT and CDR2 is SNEGSKA (reference sequence). V gave up 6 bases and J gave up 2 bases; unmatched junction bases: 4. This CDR3 is 12 amino acids long. In DNA, the CDR3 is TGCAGTGCGTGGACAGGACCCTACGAGCAGTACGTC. It specifies CSAWTGPYEQYV.

This clonotype was observed at least ten times. The chain links TRBV27 to TRBJ2-2; D unclear. This CDR3 has 14 residues. Germline V gives CDR1 MNHEY, CDR2 SMNVEV (reference sequence). The V gene lost 3 bases and the J gene lost 2 bases, with 7 bases spanning the gap. CDR3 residues: CASSFSPNTGELFF. The CDR3 region has the DNA TGTGCCAGCAGTTTCTCCCCCAACACCGGGGAGCTGTTTTTT.

This clonotype was observed many times. The J gene is TRBJ2-3, the V gene TRBV7-6; D not certain. Trimming removed 2 bases at V and 4 bases at J, with 16 bases between. The CDR3 has 16 amino acids. CDR1 is SGHVS, CDR2 FNYEAQ, per germline. The CDR3: CASSLIARSSPDTQYF. CDR3 DNA: TGTGCCAGCAGCTTAATAGCCCGGAGTTCACCAGATACGCAGTATTTT.